The 2 T cell receptor beta chains reported below all come from one sample, sequenced in a study of lymphopenia after photon versus proton radiotherapy. Only in-frame clones appear in the TCRdb table, and some are missing; sequencing was by immunoSEQ multiplex PCR. Of around 22,000 clones in the sample, 75% to 90% were seen once. The sequenced sample was peripheral blood, obtained from a patient treated with photon-based radiotherapy. The receptors derive from a man aged 40-49 years with gastric cancer.

The CDR3 bases are TGTGCCAGTAGTACAAACTGGGACATCTTGAACACTGAAGCTTTCTTT. Protein product: CASSTNWDILNTEAFF. The chain combines TRBV19 with TRBJ1-1; D may be TRBD1 (6 bases). The V gene's germline CDR1 is LNHDA and CDR2 SQIVND (reference sequence). The germline V and J ends were trimmed by 4 bases and 0 bases, with 15 bases remaining between them. There are 16 residues in the CDR3.

This clone was seen a handful of times. The rearrangement joins TRBV2 to TRBJ1-1, with TRBD1 identical over 7 bases. V was pared by 6 bases and J by 1 base, with 2 bases of the junction left unmatched. The CDR3 runs 13 residues. Germline values: CDR1 SNHLY, CDR2 FYNNEI. CDR3 in DNA: TGTGCCAGCAGCCAGGGGGAGAACACTGAAGCTTTCTTT. Amino acid sequence: CASSQGENTEAFF.